This TCR beta chain was sequenced in a study of T-cell memory formation after mild COVID-19. Study-level results: In pre-infection memory, a portion of responding clones appeared, which suggested that cross-reactive memory joined. CD4+ clones that contracted lay mainly in CM and EM; CD8+ ones lay in EMRA. Clones shrinking between day 15 and 85 showed a balanced CD4/CD8 split, and those that grew later tilted toward CD4+.

About this clonotype: Its antigen remains unknown.

TCRdb itself ran the 5' RACE reads through MiXCR, one entry per CDR3 protein. The sample includes approximately 400,000 distinct CDR3 sequences, roughly 18% of them seen just once. This CDR3 spans 15 amino acids. The ends lost 6 bases at V and 0 bases at J; junction bases unmatched: 7. Germline CDR1 ENHRY, CDR2 SYGVKD. This TCR came from a man aged 18 to 29 who had mild COVID-19 (a few samples of this study predate the infection). Cell type and time point are not known. Sequenced material: PBMCs or a T cell subset sorted from them (not recorded which). V gene TRBV10-3 combines with J gene TRBJ1-1, with 7 bases identical to TRBD1. The CDR3 DNA follows: TGTGCCATCAGAGCGGGACAGACCATGAACACTGAAGCTTTCTTT. It specifies CAIRAGQTMNTEAFF.